This is a list of T cell receptor beta chains from one sample in a study of T cells after yellow fever vaccination. TCRdb called the 5' RACE reads again in MiXCR, with one record for every CDR3 protein. The sample consists of more than 200,000 distinct CDR3 sequences, more than 3.5% of them appearing once. Source: PBMCs, taken 15 days after the yellow fever booster vaccination. These receptors were collected from a man aged 18 to 29 who received the YFV17D yellow fever vaccine. Each CDR3 is given with its conserved first and last residue. D genes are given only for firm matches. The size entry gives once, few or many counts, or a class when the clone is expanded.

D gene	clone size	V gene	J gene	CDR3 DNA	CDR3 protein
TRBD1	many	TRBV29-1	TRBJ2-7	TGCAGCGCCCTGGGGGACAGTTCCTCCTACGAGCAGTACTTC	CSALGDSSSYEQYF
.	many	TRBV3-1	TRBJ1-4	TGTGCCAGCAGCCAATTTGGGACAAATAATGAAAAACTGTTTTTT	CASSQFGTNNEKLFF
.	many	TRBV2	TRBJ1-1	TGTGCCAGCAGAGAGGCGACAGTGAACACTGAAGCTTTCTTT	CASREATVNTEAFF
TRBD1	many	TRBV30	TRBJ2-1	TGTGCCTATAGTTCCGGGACAGGGAGTGAGCAGTTCTTC	CAYSSGTGSEQFF
TRBD2	many	TRBV3-1	TRBJ2-3	TGTGCCAGCAAGGCGAGCGGGGGTTCGGATACGCAGTATTTT	CASKASGGSDTQYF
.	many	TRBV6-2/TRBV6-3	TRBJ1-5	TGTGCCAGCAGTGGCCGACCGGACGGCAATCAGCCCCAGCATTTT	CASSGRPDGNQPQHF
.	many	TRBV5-1	TRBJ2-5	TGCGCCAGCAGCGCTACGCCTCAAGAGACCCAGTACTTC	CASSATPQETQYF
TRBD1	few	TRBV19	TRBJ1-2	TGTGCCAGTAGTCGCACGACAGGGGGCTGGCTTGTCTATGGCTACACCTTC	CASSRTTGGWLVYGYTF
.	many	TRBV2	TRBJ1-1	TGTGCCAGCACCGTGAACACTGAAGCTTTCTTT	CASTVNTEAFF
TRBD1	many	TRBV5-1	TRBJ1-6	TGCGCCAGCAGCTGGGGAGGGGGCAGCTCCTATAATTCACCCCTCCACTTT	CASSWGGGSSYNSPLHF
.	many	TRBV12-3/TRBV12-4	TRBJ1-4	TGTGCCAGCAGTGTGACAGAGGGGAATGAAAAACTGTTTTTT	CASSVTEGNEKLFF
.	many	TRBV7-3	TRBJ2-3	TGTGCCAGCAGCTTAAAGGGCTGGGATACGCAGTATTTT	CASSLKGWDTQYF
TRBD2	many	TRBV20-1	TRBJ2-3	TGCAGCGCGGGACTAGCGGGGGGCTACACAGATACGCAGTATTTT	CSAGLAGGYTDTQYF
.	many	TRBV7-9	TRBJ1-1	TGTGCCAGCAGCCAACCACTGAACACTGAAGCTTTCTTT	CASSQPLNTEAFF
TRBD1	many	TRBV15	TRBJ1-5	TGTGCCACCAGCGACTGGGCAGGGGGCCTTAGCAATCAGCCCCAGCATTTT	CATSDWAGGLSNQPQHF
.	many	TRBV20-1	TRBJ2-7	TGCAGTGCTAGAACAGGGTACTACGAGCAGTACTTC	CSARTGYYEQYF
.	many	TRBV9	TRBJ1-5	TGTGCCAGCAGCGTAGGGTCAGGGATGGATCAGCCCCAGCATTTT	CASSVGSGMDQPQHF
TRBD2	many	TRBV27	TRBJ2-1	TGTGCCAGCAGTTTGTCGGGGGGTCCCTCCTACAATGAGCAGTTCTTC	CASSLSGGPSYNEQFF
.	many	TRBV12-3/TRBV12-4	TRBJ2-1	TGTGCCAGCAGCCTCGCGGGTTCTGAGCAGTTCTTC	CASSLAGSEQFF
.	many	TRBV12-3/TRBV12-4	TRBJ1-1	TGTGCCAGCAGTTTGGCGGGGTACACTGAAGCTTTCTTT	CASSLAGYTEAFF